These 8 T cell receptor beta chains were sequenced from one sample in a study of Ad26.COV2.S vaccination and SARS-CoV-2 variants. Sample treatment: some 20 received Ad26.COV2.S at low or high dose, single or two shots; roughly five received placebo; per-sample allocation not given. The study sampled participants on day 63 after the first vaccine or placebo injection. Sequencing was performed with immunoSEQ multiplex PCR; in TCRdb, only in-frame clones are kept and a portion is missing. The data hold around 310,000 clones, with under 90% observed a single time. This specimen consisted of peripheral blood, obtained in a trial of Ad26.COV2.S vaccine versus placebo. These receptors were collected from a person aged 18 to 59 who received the Ad26.COV2.S COVID-19 vaccine or a placebo.

V usage is TRBV9 and J usage is TRBJ1-2; D not resolved. Germline V gives CDR1 SGDLS, CDR2 YYNGEE. The CDR3 spans 13 residues. V dropped 0 bases and J dropped 4 bases, with 7 bases sitting between them. CDR3 DNA sequence: TGTGCCAGCAGCGTAGTTAGTTCCTATGGCTACACCTTC. Residues: CASSVVSSYGYTF.

In its sample, this clone was seen a few times. The rearrangement links TRBV5-4 to TRBJ2-2, with 8 positions matching TRBD1. The germline gives CDR1 SGHNT, CDR2 YYREEE (reference sequence). V lost 0 bases and J lost 6; bases outside the gene matches: 4. This CDR3 spans 15 amino acids. CDR3 coding DNA: TGTGCCAGCAGCTTGGGGTCAGGGGGCTCCGGGGAGCTGTTTTTT. Translated, it gives CASSLGSGGSGELFF.

The chain uses TRBV18 and TRBJ1-3; TRBD1 might be the D (5 bases). V was trimmed by 8 bases and J by 2 bases, leaving 10 bases between them. This CDR3 comprises 13 residues. Germline CDR1 and CDR2: KGHSH and LQKENI. CDR3 protein: CASLGQTGNTIYF. In DNA, the CDR3 is TGTGCCAGCCTGGGGCAGACTGGAAACACCATATATTTT.

V gene TRBV3-1 (or the pseudogene TRBV3-2) combines with J gene TRBJ2-5, with D possibly matching TRBD1 (6 bases). This CDR3 spans 15 amino acids. Between the trimmed V and J ends, which lost 5 bases and 1 base, there was a span of 14 bases. In germline, CDR1 is LGHDT, CDR2 YNNKEL (reference sequence). CDR3 sequence reads: CASSGYGTTQETQYF. The CDR3 DNA reads as TGTGCCAGCAGCGGCTACGGGACAACCCAAGAGACCCAGTACTTC.

The chain combines TRBV7-8 with TRBJ2-7; D gene unclear. V dropped 2 bases and J dropped 2 bases, with 16 bases sitting between them. CDR1 and CDR2 (germline): SGHVS, FQNEAQ. The CDR3 is made up of 16 amino acids. This CDR3 is CASSLLPGSSAYEQYV. CDR3 DNA: TGTGCCAGCAGCTTATTGCCGGGTTCGTCGGCCTACGAGCAGTACGTC.

Here the CDR3 reads CASRLFPGQGVMYTF. For the CDR3, the DNA is TGCGCCAGCAGGCTTTTCCCGGGACAGGGAGTTATGTACACCTTC. The chain employs TRBV4-1 and TRBJ1-2, with 9 bases matching TRBD1. With 6 bases clipped from V and 11 bases from J, the junction kept 16 bases outside the gene matches. Germline V lookup: CDR1 MGHRA, CDR2 YSYEKL. CDR3 length equals 15 residues.

The chain combines TRBV7-3 with TRBJ2-1; D is undetermined. The CDR3 loop spans 12 amino acids. Germline lookup yields CDR1 SGHTA and CDR2 FQGTGA. The V end was cut by 5 bases, the J end by 6 bases, with 8 bases between. CDR3 nucleotide sequence: TGTGCCAGCAGCCCCCATAGCAATGAGCAGTTCTTC. This sequence encodes CASSPHSNEQFF.

The J gene is TRBJ1-4, the V gene TRBV12-3 or TRBV12-4; D perhaps matches TRBD1 (6 bases). Between the trimmed V and J ends, which lost 6 bases and 3 bases, there was a span of 8 bases. The CDR3 spans 13 residues. The CDR3 here is CASRAGANEKLFF. CDR3 bases: TGTGCCAGCAGGGCAGGGGCTAATGAAAAACTGTTTTTT.